The 8 T cell receptor beta chains listed next were all sequenced from one sample in a study of CXCR3-negative and CXCR3-positive naive CD8 T cells. Their antigens are not known. Libraries of TRB cDNA were made by 5' RACE and carried UMIs. TCRdb reprocessed the 5' RACE reads; each CDR3 protein has one entry and no DNA is given. Recorded for this sample: around 140,000 distinct CDR3 sequences. Findings and limits, study-wide: Hydrophobicity of TRB CDR3s was greater in CXCR3-positive naive cells than in CXCR3-negative naive cells.

The sample comprised naive CXCR3+ CD8+ T cells from blood. Subset given: CD45RO-CCR7+CD27+CD95- naive CD8+ T cells expressing CXCR3 (TNR3+). The source of these receptors is a human donor in good health. Some clones in this sample may be carry-over from other donors' samples.

V gene TRBV5-6 combines with J gene TRBJ1-1; TCRdb proposes TRBD1, but this gene call is untestable without DNA. The length of the CDR3 is 16 residues. Per germline, CDR1 SGHDT and CDR2 YYEEEE. This CDR3 is CASSLIYQGMNTEAFF.

The genes are TRBV6-6 and TRBJ2-6. Germline values: CDR1 MNHNY, CDR2 SVGAGI (reference sequence). The length of the CDR3 is 14 residues. CDR3 amino acids: CASAEGSGANVLTF.

The chain links TRBV29-1 to TRBJ2-7; TCRdb returns TRBD1, unconfirmable since there is no DNA. Germline V gives CDR1 SQVTM, CDR2 ANQGSEA. The CDR3 is made up of 13 amino acids. CDR3: CSVLPDRSYEQYF.

This chain links TRBV11-2 with TRBJ2-2; TCRdb selects TRBD1, and the lack of DNA leaves this call unchecked. The CDR3 contains 16 residues. CDR1 is SGHAT, CDR2 FQNNGV, per germline. CDR3 sequence reads: CASSLDLRGSAGELFF.

The V and J genes are TRBV7-6 and TRBJ2-7; TCRdb's D gene call, TRBD1, goes unchecked for lack of DNA. In germline, CDR1 is SGHVS, CDR2 FNYEAQ. The CDR3 loop spans 15 amino acids. The CDR3 here is CASSLDRSGQETQYF.

The V gene is TRBV5-1, the J gene TRBJ2-1; the D gene TCRdb calls, TRBD2, cannot be checked with no DNA. This CDR3 spans 13 amino acids. Germline-derived CDR1 and CDR2 are SGHRS and YFSETQ. The CDR3 here is CASSLEGGNEQFF.

This chain connects TRBV7-2 to TRBJ2-7; no DNA is available, so the TRBD1 call from TCRdb remains unchecked. There are 13 residues in the CDR3. CDR1 SGHTA and CDR2 FQGNSA come from the germline V gene. The CDR3: CASSWGASYEQYF.

V and J are TRBV4-3 and TRBJ1-3; TCRdb reports TRBD1, a call that lacks DNA to check it against. This CDR3 comprises 16 residues. Germline assignment: CDR1 LGHNA and CDR2 YSLEER. CDR3 sequence: CASSQDTGRGGNAIYF.